These 29 T cell receptor beta chains share one sample of origin, sequenced in a study of CD8 T cells in ankylosing spondylitis. The antigens of these receptors remain unknown. TCRdb re-called the 5' RACE reads through MiXCR, storing one row per CDR3 protein. The profile shows 350,000 to 550,000 distinct CDR3 sequences, 25% to 30% of them singletons. Study conclusions and caveats: A TCR beta motif of eight or nine highly homologous variants seemed to mark ankylosing spondylitis blood.

The sequencing input was blood, either unsorted or a sorted T cell fraction (not recorded which). The receptor set was obtained from a male donor with ankylosing spondylitis.

This clonotype was seen a handful of times. This chain connects TRBV20-1 to TRBJ1-2; D uncertain. Trimming cost V 5 bases and J 4 bases, with 11 bases left between them. This CDR3 is built from 12 residues. Germline values: CDR1 DFQATT, CDR2 SNEGSKA (reference sequence). The CDR3 is CSAQDPVYGYTF. DNA of the CDR3: TGCAGTGCTCAAGATCCCGTCTATGGCTACACCTTC.

The chain carries TRBV20-1 and TRBJ2-1; D perhaps matches TRBD1 (6 bases). Germline V gene sequence: CDR1 DFQATT, CDR2 SNEGSKA (reference sequence). Deletions cut 3 bases from V and 4 bases from J, with 13 bases between. The CDR3 extends over 14 amino acids. The CDR3 sequence: CSASPAGEYNEQFF. The CDR3 nucleotides read TGCAGTGCTAGCCCGGCAGGGGAATACAATGAGCAGTTCTTC.

This rearrangement joins TRBV6-2 or TRBV6-3 to TRBJ1-1; D not resolved. Germline V gene lookup returns CDR1 MNHEY and CDR2 SVGEGT. The V end was cut by 4 bases, the J end by 4 bases, with 10 bases between. This CDR3 region has 13 residues. Here the CDR3 reads CASSWTVGTEAFF. In nucleotides, the CDR3 is TGTGCCAGCAGTTGGACGGTGGGCACTGAAGCTTTCTTT.

This clonotype was seen only a few times. This chain connects TRBV5-1 to TRBJ2-1; a weak D match, TRBD1 (5 bases). Germline V gene data show CDR1 as SGHRS and CDR2 as YFSETQ. The CDR3 loop spans 14 amino acids. Trimming took 1 base from V and 2 from J, leaving 7 bases between them. The CDR3 sequence is CASSLTGPYNEQFF. CDR3 DNA sequence: TGCGCCAGCAGCTTGACAGGTCCCTACAATGAGCAGTTCTTC.

The rearrangement uses TRBV20-1 and TRBJ1-1; a weak D match, TRBD1 (5 bases). The length of the CDR3 is 13 residues. Deletions cut 3 bases from V and 1 base from J, with 9 bases between. CDR1 is DFQATT, CDR2 SNEGSKA, per germline (reference sequence). CDR3 DNA sequence: TGCAGTGCTAGTCGTGACAGGAACACTGAAGCTTTCTTT. Protein product: CSASRDRNTEAFF.

This clonotype has just a few counts. The chain carries TRBV5-1 and TRBJ2-7; D possibly uses TRBD1 or TRBD2 (5 bases each). Germline V gene data show CDR1 as SGHRS and CDR2 as YFSETQ. The ends were cut back, 4 bases at V and 3 bases at J, with 20 bases in the middle. This CDR3 is built from 16 residues. CDR3 DNA: TGCGCCAGCAGCCCAGGGTTTCGTAGCGAGTTCTACGAGCAGTACTTC. Its translation: CASSPGFRSEFYEQYF.

The V and J genes are TRBV29-1 and TRBJ2-2; D uncertain. Germline V CDR1 and CDR2: SQVTM, ANQGSEA. V shed 1 base and J shed 1 base, with 7 bases lying between them. CDR3 length equals 14 residues. The CDR3 nucleotides read TGCAGCGTTGAAGGGACGGAGAACACCGGGGAGCTGTTTTTT. It encodes CSVEGTENTGELFF.

This chain joins TRBV7-2 and TRBJ2-2; the D gene is possibly TRBD2 (7 bases). Germline-derived CDR1 and CDR2 are SGHTA and FQGNSA. This CDR3 contains 15 residues. V gave up 4 bases and J gave up 2 bases, with 11 bases separating them. The CDR3 here is CASSSPGGNTGELFF. The CDR3 nucleotides read TGTGCCAGCAGCTCACCGGGGGGCAACACCGGGGAGCTGTTTTTT.

This clonotype was recorded once. This CDR3 reads CASSFGGEGELFF. The CDR3 bases are TGTGCCAGCAGCTTCGGCGGGGAAGGGGAGCTGTTTTTT. The rearrangement joins TRBV5-5 to TRBJ2-2, with TRBD2 as a possible D gene (6 bases). The ends were cut back, 2 bases at V and 8 bases at J, with 10 bases in the middle. The CDR3 has 13 residues. Germline CDR1 is SGHKS and CDR2 is YYEKEE (reference sequence).

This rearrangement joins TRBV6-5 to TRBJ1-2, with no clear D. The length of the CDR3 is 14 residues. Germline V gene sequence: CDR1 MNHEY, CDR2 SVGAGI. The ends were cut back, 2 bases at V and 4 bases at J, with 11 bases in the middle. The CDR3 reads CASSYETVIYGYTF. In DNA form, the CDR3 reads TGTGCCAGCAGTTACGAGACGGTGATCTATGGCTACACCTTC.

In its sample, this clonotype was seen once. An end of the junction differs from the germline gene, which may be a read error. The CDR3 DNA is TGCGCCAGAAGTGGGGGACGGCCTGAACTTAACTATGGCTACACCTTC. Protein: CARSGGRPELNYGYTF. The V gene is TRBV10-2, the J gene TRBJ1-2; possibly TRBD1 for D (5 bases). CDR3 size: 16 residues. Germline V gene data show CDR1 as WSHSY and CDR2 as SAAADI.

The V call is TRBV7-9, the J call TRBJ1-2, with D unresolved. The germline V and J ends were trimmed by 1 base and 6 bases, with 12 bases remaining between them. Germline V lookup: CDR1 SEHNR, CDR2 FQNEAQ (reference sequence). This CDR3 region has 14 residues. The CDR3 DNA is TGTGCCAGCAGCTTAGAGAGGGAGAAGGATGGCTACACCTTC. This encodes CASSLEREKDGYTF.

With respect to this clonotype: One end of the junction does not line up with germline, which may come from a read error. The chain uses TRBV11-3 and TRBJ2-7; a possible D gene is TRBD2 (5 bases). The CDR3 is 15 residues long. Germline values: CDR1 SGHNT, CDR2 YENEEA. CDR3 nucleotide sequence: TGTGCCAGCTGCTTTGTAGAGGGCCCGACTAACGAGCAGTACTTC. It codes for CASCFVEGPTNEQYF.

The chain combines TRBV11-3 with TRBJ2-2; D possibly corresponds to TRBD2 (6 bases). Germline CDR1 and CDR2: SGHNT and YENEEA. The CDR3 is made up of 14 amino acids. Trimming removed 5 bases at V and 4 bases at J, with 11 bases between. As DNA, the CDR3 is TGTGCCAGCAGCATCTCTAGCGTCACCGGGGAGCTGTTTTTT. This encodes CASSISSVTGELFF.

This clonotype was recorded a few times. J is TRBJ1-2 and V is TRBV20-1; the D gene is possibly TRBD1 (6 bases). The germline gives CDR1 DFQATT, CDR2 SNEGSKA (reference sequence). The CDR3 loop spans 15 amino acids. The V gene lost 5 bases and the J gene lost 7 bases, with 23 bases spanning the gap. The CDR3 DNA follows: TGCAGTGCTGAAAAAGCAGGGGTTTCTTTCTTTGGCTACACCTTC. Residues: CSAEKAGVSFFGYTF.

This clonotype was detected a few times. The chain recombines TRBV18 with TRBJ1-5; possibly TRBD1 for D (6 bases). Trimming cost V 6 bases and J 3 bases, with 12 bases left between them. This CDR3 is built from 14 residues. Per the germline V gene, CDR1 is KGHSH and CDR2 is LQKENI. The CDR3 sequence: CASSEGVLNQPQHF. The CDR3 DNA is TGTGCCAGCTCGGAGGGGGTCCTCAATCAGCCCCAGCATTTT. The whole variable domain, filled in from reference TRBV18 and TRBJ1-5, reads NAGVMQNPRHLVRRRGQEARLRCSPMKGHSHVYWYRQLPEEGLKFMVYLQKENIIDESGMPKERFSAEFPKEGPSILRIQQVVRGDSAAYFCASSEGVLNQPQHFGDGTRLSIL.

The sample holds a few counts of this clonotype. The chain combines TRBV5-1 with TRBJ1-4, with no clear D. V lost 3 bases, J lost 8 bases, and 17 bases lay in between. The CDR3 totals 15 residues. The germline gives CDR1 SGHRS, CDR2 YFSETQ. CDR3 DNA sequence: TGCGCCAGCAGCTCCACTCCGGAGCAGGCGGAAAAACTGTTTTTT. It codes for CASSSTPEQAEKLFF.

V and J are TRBV21-1 and TRBJ2-2. TRBV21-1 represents a pseudogene. This CDR3 is 17 amino acids long. CDR3 sequence: CASSKIPGLGNTGELFF. CDR3 in DNA: TGTGCCAGCAGCAAAATTCCAGGGTTAGGGAACACCGGGGAGCTGTTTTTT.

This clonotype was observed a few times. The chain has TRBV5-1 and TRBJ1-1, with TRBD1 as a possible D gene (5 bases). This CDR3 spans 15 amino acids. V was pared by 3 bases and J by 0 bases, with 12 bases between. Germline values: CDR1 SGHRS, CDR2 YFSETQ. CDR3 sequence (DNA): TGCGCCAGCAGCTCACAAGGGACCGTGAACACTGAAGCTTTCTTT. The encoded protein is CASSSQGTVNTEAFF.

The chain joins TRBV20-1 to TRBJ2-5; tentatively, D is TRBD1 or TRBD2 (5 bases each). The CDR3 loop spans 12 amino acids. Germline V gene data show CDR1 as DFQATT and CDR2 as SNEGSKA (reference sequence). The V end was cut by 6 bases, the J end by 3 bases, with 11 bases between. CDR3 in amino acids: CSAIGTKETQYF. The CDR3 region has the DNA TGCAGTGCCATAGGGACCAAAGAGACCCAGTACTTC.

The rearrangement uses TRBV5-1 and TRBJ2-5; D unclear. Per the germline V gene, CDR1 is SGHRS and CDR2 is YFSETQ. The CDR3 is made up of 14 amino acids. V was cut by 5 bases and J by 2 bases, with 13 bases left in between. DNA for the CDR3: TGCGCCAGCAGTGAGGCTATCGGACAAGAGACCCAGTACTTC. As protein: CASSEAIGQETQYF. Complete variable domain (other parts from reference TRBV5-1 and TRBJ2-5): KAGVTQTPRYLIKTRGQQVTLSCSPISGHRSVSWYQQTPGQGLQFLFEYFSETQRNKGNFPGRFSGRQFSNSRSEMNVSTLELGDSALYLCASSEAIGQETQYFGPGTRLLVL.

This chain connects TRBV5-6 to TRBJ2-2; 10 bases match TRBD2. V dropped 4 bases and J dropped 7; count of bases not matched to a gene: 7. This CDR3 is built from 15 residues. Germline assignment: CDR1 SGHDT and CDR2 YYEEEE. CDR3 coding DNA: TGTGCCAGCAGCCGGGGACTAGCGTATATCGGGGAGCTGTTTTTT. This gives the protein CASSRGLAYIGELFF. Full variable domain (remainder filled in from reference TRBV5-6 and TRBJ2-2): DAGVTQSPTHLIKTRGQQVTLRCSPKSGHDTVSWYQQALGQGPQFIFQYYEEEERQRGNFPDRFSGHQFPNYSSELNVNALLLGDSALYLCASSRGLAYIGELFFGEGSRLTVL.

This clonotype has a count of ten or more. The chain has TRBV12-3 or TRBV12-4 and TRBJ1-5; possibly TRBD1 for D (6 bases). The CDR3 length is 17 residues. The V end was cut by 1 base, the J end by 0 bases, with 13 bases between. As DNA, the CDR3 is TGTGCCAGCAGTTTAGGTTCGTCAGGGGATAGCAATCAGCCCCAGCATTTT. Protein: CASSLGSSGDSNQPQHF.

The chain uses TRBV10-2 and TRBJ2-5; D is perhaps TRBD2 (6 bases). V lost 5 bases, J lost 1 base, and 11 bases lay in between. The germline CDR1 and CDR2 sequences are WSHSY and SAAADI. CDR3 size: 14 residues. The CDR3 region is CASSPRDFQETQYF. CDR3 DNA sequence: TGCGCCAGCAGTCCCAGGGACTTCCAAGAGACCCAGTACTTC.

This clonotype was observed at least ten times. The gene calls are TRBV2 and TRBJ2-5, with D hard to call. The V end was cut by 0 bases, the J end by 7 bases, with 9 bases between. This CDR3 is 13 amino acids long. From germline, CDR1 is SNHLY and CDR2 FYNNEI. The CDR3 region is CASSEADLGTQYF. CDR3 in DNA: TGTGCCAGCAGTGAAGCGGATCTGGGGACCCAGTACTTC.

This clonotype was recorded a few times. The chain employs TRBV12-3 or TRBV12-4 and TRBJ1-6; D unclear. There are 13 residues in the CDR3. V was pared by 4 bases and J by 7 bases, with 8 bases between. This CDR3 is CASSSSQNSPLHF. The CDR3 DNA follows: TGTGCCAGCAGTTCCAGCCAAAATTCACCCCTCCACTTT.

The chain combines TRBV3-1 with TRBJ1-1; tentatively, D is TRBD1 (6 bases). Germline CDR1 is LGHDT and CDR2 is YNNKEL (reference sequence). Between the trimmed V and J ends, which lost 6 bases and 1 base, there was a span of 12 bases. CDR3 length: 14 residues. The CDR3 DNA reads TGTGCCAGCAGAAGATGGACAGCGAACACTGAAGCTTTCTTT. It yields the protein CASRRWTANTEAFF.

The V and J genes are TRBV20-1 and TRBJ1-1; D possibly corresponds to TRBD1 (5 bases). The CDR3 is 15 residues long. CDR1 and CDR2 (germline): DFQATT, SNEGSKA (reference sequence). V dropped 0 bases and J dropped 0 bases, with 11 bases sitting between them. CDR3 DNA: TGCAGTGCTAGAGACAGGGCACGGGTGAACACTGAAGCTTTCTTT. This gives the protein CSARDRARVNTEAFF.

V and J are TRBV5-1 and TRBJ2-5, with a weak D call TRBD1 (6 bases). Germline lookup yields CDR1 SGHRS and CDR2 YFSETQ. The CDR3 covers 14 residues. The V and J ends lost 4 bases and 5 bases respectively, with 15 bases between them. The CDR3 DNA is TGCGCCAGCAGCCGTACCACAGGGTTGGAGACCCAGTACTTC. This encodes CASSRTTGLETQYF.